Presented here are 23 T cell receptor beta chains from one specimen sequenced in a study of naive and memory T cell subsets. Two oligonucleotides, mixed equimolar, formed the beta constant-region primer covering TRBC1 and TRBC2. Nested alpha and beta constant-region primers with the SP2 primer drove four PCR rounds on ligated cDNA. In TCRdb, the UMI-ligation and nested PCR reads were re-called with MiXCR into one record per CDR3 protein. Here the sample spans some 82,000 distinct CDR3 sequences, 8% to 9.5% being singletons. The sequencing input was naive CD8+ T cells from blood. The receptors derive from a human donor in good health.

This clonotype was detected only a few times. The chain links TRBV2 to TRBJ2-7; 8 bases map to TRBD1. The germline gives CDR1 SNHLY, CDR2 FYNNEI. The CDR3 is made up of 13 amino acids. The V and J ends lost 10 bases and 2 bases, in that order; junction bases with no gene match: 7. The CDR3 loop reads CAIRGHSTYEQYF. The CDR3 DNA reads as TGTGCCATCAGGGGGCATTCAACCTACGAGCAGTACTTC.

This clonotype has a count of ten or more. This rearrangement joins TRBV15 to TRBJ2-1; tentatively, D is TRBD2 (5 bases). Trimming shortened V by 1 base and J by 4 bases, and 11 bases separated the two germline ends. There are 15 residues in the CDR3. Looked up from germline, CDR1 is LNHNV and CDR2 is YYDKDF (reference sequence). For the CDR3, the DNA is TGTGCCACCAGCAGAGGGACTGCATCGTACAATGAGCAGTTCTTC. Translated: CATSRGTASYNEQFF.

The J gene is TRBJ2-4, the V gene TRBV18; 9 bases align to TRBD2. The CDR3 spans 18 residues. The ends lost 2 bases at V and 0 bases at J; junction bases unmatched: 8. Germline V gives CDR1 KGHSH, CDR2 LQKENI. CDR3: CASSPGLRTSEAKNIQYF. The CDR3 region has the DNA TGTGCCAGCTCACCAGGATTGAGGACTAGCGAAGCCAAAAACATTCAGTACTTC.

The J gene is TRBJ2-1, the V gene TRBV12-3 or TRBV12-4; perhaps TRBD2 as D (6 bases). The CDR3 is 12 amino acids. V was pared by 6 bases and J by 9 bases, with 12 bases between. CDR3 nucleotide sequence: TGTGCCAGCAGCCCGGGACTCATTGAGCAGTTCTTC. It specifies CASSPGLIEQFF.

This clonotype was picked up many times. This rearrangement joins TRBV29-1 to TRBJ1-4; perhaps TRBD1 as D (5 bases). This CDR3 spans 13 amino acids. Trimming removed 7 bases from V and 8 bases from J, with 17 bases in between. Germline V gene sequence: CDR1 SQVTM, CDR2 ANQGSEA. The CDR3 DNA reads TGCAGCGGAATTGACCCCAGGGACGAAAAACTGTTTTTT. Residues: CSGIDPRDEKLFF.

For this clonotype: A much larger clone differs from this one at a single base, so this may be a read error. This chain joins TRBV12-3 or TRBV12-4 and TRBJ1-1, with D unresolved. The CDR3 extends over 14 amino acids. CDR3 nucleotides: TGTACCAGCAGTTTAGCTTACGGAAACACTGAAGCTTTCTTT. It translates to CTSSLAYGNTEAFF.

This clonotype has at least ten counts. This rearrangement joins TRBV7-2 to TRBJ2-3, with D possibly matching TRBD2 (5 bases). The germline V and J ends were trimmed by 4 bases and 0 bases, with 8 bases remaining between them. In germline, CDR1 is SGHTA, CDR2 FQGNSA. The CDR3 has 14 amino acids. The CDR3 reads CASSSLGSTDTQYF. CDR3 coding DNA: TGTGCCAGCAGCTCACTAGGAAGCACAGATACGCAGTATTTT. Full variable domain (rest looked up from reference TRBV7-2 and TRBJ2-3): GAGVSQSPSNKVTEKGKDVELRCDPISGHTALYWYRQSLGQGLEFLIYFQGNSAPDKSGLPSDRFSAERTGGSVSTLTIQRTQQEDSAVYLCASSSLGSTDTQYFGPGTRLTVL.

This clonotype was found a few times. This chain joins TRBV28 and TRBJ2-5, with D uncertain. The CDR3 covers 14 residues. V lost 4 bases to trimming and J lost 1 base, with 10 bases between them. Germline CDR1 is MDHEN and CDR2 is SYDVKM. Here the CDR3 reads CASSYRRPQETQYF. The DNA for the CDR3 is TGTGCCAGCAGTTACCGCCGGCCCCAAGAGACCCAGTACTTC.

The sample holds many counts of this clonotype. The chain couples TRBV20-1 to TRBJ1-5; D is undetermined. Germline CDR1 and CDR2: DFQATT and SNEGSKA (reference sequence). The CDR3 covers 14 residues. Trimming shortened V by 3 bases and J by 0 bases, and 9 bases separated the two germline ends. The CDR3 DNA sequence: TGCAGTGCTAGTGTTCAGAGTAGCAATCAGCCCCAGCATTTT. This encodes CSASVQSSNQPQHF.

This sequence joins TRBV4-3 and TRBJ2-5; 10 nucleotides line up with TRBD2. Germline CDR1 is LGHNA and CDR2 is YSLEER. The CDR3 covers 17 residues. V lost 0 bases, J lost 5 bases, and 9 bases stayed unmatched. The CDR3 protein is CASSQDPSGSGDETQYF. Here the CDR3 DNA reads TGCGCCAGCAGCCAAGACCCTAGCGGGAGTGGGGACGAGACCCAGTACTTC.

The V gene is TRBV6-5, the J gene TRBJ2-3; no definite D call. V shed 5 bases and J shed 0 bases, with 12 bases lying between them. Germline CDR1 and CDR2: MNHEY and SVGAGI. This CDR3 comprises 15 residues. The DNA of the CDR3 is TGTGCCAGCAGTACGATAGTGGGCAGCACAGATACGCAGTATTTT. This gives the protein CASSTIVGSTDTQYF.

This clonotype was picked up many times. V usage is TRBV6-5 and J usage is TRBJ1-2, with D unresolved. This CDR3 has 13 amino acids. Trimming took 5 bases from V and 0 from J, leaving 7 bases between them. Germline CDR1 and CDR2: MNHEY and SVGAGI. CDR3 amino acids: CASSLSTNYGYTF. Here the CDR3 DNA reads TGTGCCAGCAGTCTCTCCACTAACTATGGCTACACCTTC.

This clonotype was detected a few times. V gene TRBV12-3 or TRBV12-4 combines with J gene TRBJ2-5; a weak D match, TRBD2 (5 bases). Trimming took 1 base from V and 4 from J, leaving 13 bases between them. The CDR3 is 15 amino acids. The CDR3 sequence: CASSLGVEGGETQYF. CDR3 nucleotides: TGTGCCAGCAGTTTAGGAGTTGAGGGTGGAGAGACCCAGTACTTC.

This clonotype occurred a few times. The V call is TRBV10-3, the J call TRBJ2-3, with TRBD2 identical over 12 bases. Germline V gene sequence: CDR1 ENHRY, CDR2 SYGVKD. The CDR3 spans 15 residues. The J segment lost 4 bases and the V segment lost 10 bases, leaving 9 bases of the junction unmatched. The CDR3 is CATTQTSGRADTQYF. The CDR3 DNA is TGTGCCACCACCCAGACTAGCGGGAGAGCAGATACGCAGTATTTT.

This sequence joins TRBV10-3 and TRBJ2-3; 9 nucleotides line up with TRBD1. The junction had 8 bases not matched to a gene; V was cut back by 2 bases and J by 2 bases. Germline CDR1 and CDR2: ENHRY and SYGVKD. This CDR3 is 17 amino acids long. The CDR3 DNA reads as TGTGCCATCAGTGAGCCATTTGGACAGGGGATCACAGATACGCAGTATTTT. Amino acids: CAISEPFGQGITDTQYF.

This clonotype showed up many times. The genes are TRBV20-1 and TRBJ2-1, with D maybe TRBD2 (5 bases). V shed 2 bases and J shed 8 bases, with 19 bases lying between them. CDR1 and CDR2 from the germline V gene are DFQATT and SNEGSKA (reference sequence). CDR3 length equals 15 residues. The CDR3 region has the DNA TGCAGTGCTAGACCCTCCGGACTGAGGTTCGATGAGCAGTTCTTC. Its translation is CSARPSGLRFDEQFF.

The CDR3 bases are TGTGCCAGCAGCCCACCGGCTAGCGGGAGTACCGGGGAGCTGTTTTTT. The encoded protein is CASSPPASGSTGELFF. The chain employs TRBV5-4 and TRBJ2-2; TRBD2 matches at 10 bases. CDR1 and CDR2 (germline): SGHNT, YYREEE (reference sequence). The CDR3 runs 16 residues. The V gene end was trimmed by 4 bases and the J gene end by 5 bases; junction bases not matched to a gene: 8.

The sample holds a few counts of this clonotype. The chain couples TRBV13 to TRBJ2-7, with TRBD1 matching over 8 bases. V was pared by 7 bases and J by 6 bases, with 5 bases of the junction left unmatched. There are 12 residues in the CDR3. The V gene's germline CDR1 is PRHDT and CDR2 FYEKMQ (reference sequence). CDR3 loop: CASIGQGTEQYF. CDR3 nucleotides: TGTGCCAGCATAGGACAGGGAACCGAGCAGTACTTC.

The chain carries TRBV15 and TRBJ1-5; no definite D call. The germline gives CDR1 LNHNV, CDR2 YYDKDF (reference sequence). Between the trimmed V and J ends, which lost 0 bases and 3 bases, there was a span of 6 bases. This CDR3 spans 14 amino acids. This chain's CDR3 is CATSRDSNNQPQHF. CDR3 DNA: TGTGCCACCAGCAGAGATTCAAACAATCAGCCCCAGCATTTT.

This clonotype was picked up a small number of times. The CDR3 DNA sequence: TGTGCCAGAGAGGAGCGGGCCCTTAGCACAGATACGCAGTATTTT. Translating gives CAREERALSTDTQYF. The gene calls are TRBV2 and TRBJ2-3; D might be TRBD2 (6 bases). Trimming pared 9 bases from V and 0 bases from J, leaving 16 bases between. The CDR3 extends over 15 amino acids. Germline CDR1 and CDR2: SNHLY and FYNNEI.

A remark on this clonotype: The junction does not match germline at one end; this may be a read error. This chain uses TRBV7-7 with TRBJ2-5; D gene ambiguous. This CDR3 has 14 residues. Germline-derived CDR1 and CDR2 are SSHAT and FNYEAQ (reference sequence). This CDR3 is CVSSPQVTRETQYF. The CDR3 nucleotides are TGTGTCAGCAGCCCCCAGGTCACCCGAGAGACCCAGTACTTC.

The table lists this clonotype with a few counts. This chain joins TRBV10-2 and TRBJ2-5; D is possibly TRBD1 (5 bases). Germline values: CDR1 WSHSY, CDR2 SAAADI. Between the trimmed V and J ends, which lost 3 bases and 7 bases, there was a span of 9 bases. The CDR3 sequence is 12 residues long. The CDR3 DNA sequence: TGCGCCAGCAGTGACCAAACAGGGACCCAGTACTTC. Residues: CASSDQTGTQYF.

The chain has TRBV7-9 and TRBJ1-2; no clear D. This CDR3 comprises 12 residues. From germline, CDR1 is SEHNR and CDR2 FQNEAQ (reference sequence). The V gene lost 3 bases and the J gene lost 6 bases, with 8 bases spanning the gap. In nucleotides, the CDR3 is TGTGCCAGCAGCTTCGCGGGCGATGGCTACACCTTC. Amino acid sequence: CASSFAGDGYTF. Full variable domain (missing parts from reference TRBV7-9 and TRBJ1-2): DTGVSQNPRHKITKRGQNVTFRCDPISEHNRLYWYRQTLGQGPEFLTYFQNEAQLEKSRLLSDRFSAERPKGSFSTLEIQRTEQGDSAMYLCASSFAGDGYTFGSGTRLTVV.